This T cell receptor (beta chain) was sequenced for a study of post-analysis software for immune sequencing data. CDR1 is SGHTA and CDR2 is FQGTGA in the germline V gene. The CDR3 sequence is 13 residues long. Trimming cost V 6 bases and J 6 bases, with 15 bases left between them. This clonotype was detected only a few times. What it binds is unknown. Study results and caveats: Roughly 5 TRBV segments were significantly more frequent in patients than in controls. TRBV5-6, TRBV5-1 and TRBV20-1 were among these segments.

Sequencing libraries made from TCR beta cDNA carried unique molecular identifiers. T cells numbering about 1 to 11 million yielded approximately 500,000 cDNA molecules. TCRdb re-analysed the PCR reads in MiXCR, keeping a single row per CDR3 protein. The table shows about 540,000 distinct CDR3 sequences, with around 36% occurring only once. This TCR came from a girl between 2 and 17 years old with multiple sclerosis. The sample was blood. The gene calls are TRBV7-3 and TRBJ2-7; possibly TRBD2 for D (6 bases). The CDR3 protein is CASRSHRGGEQYF. The CDR3 DNA is TGTGCCAGCAGGTCTCATAGGGGAGGCGAGCAGTACTTC.